This TCR beta chain was obtained from a study of T cells in pancreatic ductal adenocarcinoma. Notes on the study in general: This surgical cohort overrepresents the minority presenting with early-stage disease.

The method was immunoSEQ multiplex PCR; TCRdb's version includes in-frame clones alone and lacks a portion of them. The sample carries approximately 9,400 clones, roughly 71% recorded once. About this clone: Its target is unknown.

The selected patients with pancreatic ductal adenocarcinoma had surgery but no neoadjuvant therapy. The TCR was taken from a human donor with pancreatic ductal adenocarcinoma. Source material: pancreatic tumor tissue.

CDR3 in DNA: TGTGCCAGTAGTATACGGGATAAGAACACTGAAGCTTTCTTT. This sequence encodes CASSIRDKNTEAFF. The V gene is TRBV19, the J gene TRBJ1-1, with D unclear. Trimming cost V 2 bases and J 1 base, with 8 bases left between them. The length of the CDR3 is 14 residues. The V gene's germline CDR1 is LNHDA and CDR2 SQIVND (reference sequence).